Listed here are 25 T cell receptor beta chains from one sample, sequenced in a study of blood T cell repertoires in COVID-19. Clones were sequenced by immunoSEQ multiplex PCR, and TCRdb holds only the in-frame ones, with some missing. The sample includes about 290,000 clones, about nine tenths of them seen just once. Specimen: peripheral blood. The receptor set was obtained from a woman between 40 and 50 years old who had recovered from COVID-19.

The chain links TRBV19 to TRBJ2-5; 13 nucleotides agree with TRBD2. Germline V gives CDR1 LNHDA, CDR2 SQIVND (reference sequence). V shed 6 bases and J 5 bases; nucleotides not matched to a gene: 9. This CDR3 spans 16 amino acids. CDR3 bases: TGTGCCAGTAGCAAGGGGAGGACTAGCGGGAGTGAGACCCAGTACTTC. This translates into CASSKGRTSGSETQYF.

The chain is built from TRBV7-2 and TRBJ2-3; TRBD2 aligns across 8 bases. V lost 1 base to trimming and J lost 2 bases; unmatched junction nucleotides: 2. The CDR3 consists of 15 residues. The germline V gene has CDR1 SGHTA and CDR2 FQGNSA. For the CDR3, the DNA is TGTGCCAGCAGCTTAGTAGCGGGACACACAGATACGCAGTATTTT. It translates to CASSLVAGHTDTQYF.

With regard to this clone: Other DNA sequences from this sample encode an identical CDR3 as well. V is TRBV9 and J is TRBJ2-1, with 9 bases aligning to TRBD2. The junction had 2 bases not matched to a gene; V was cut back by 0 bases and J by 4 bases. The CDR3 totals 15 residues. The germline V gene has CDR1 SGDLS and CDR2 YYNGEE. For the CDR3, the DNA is TGTGCCAGCAGCGTAGCAGCGGGGGGATACAATGAGCAGTTCTTC. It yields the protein CASSVAAGGYNEQFF.

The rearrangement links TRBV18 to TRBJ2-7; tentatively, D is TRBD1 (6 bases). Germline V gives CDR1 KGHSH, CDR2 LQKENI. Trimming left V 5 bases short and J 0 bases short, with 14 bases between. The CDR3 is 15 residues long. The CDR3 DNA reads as TGTGCCAGCTCATTACAGGGCCTCGACTCCTACGAGCAGTACTTC. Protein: CASSLQGLDSYEQYF. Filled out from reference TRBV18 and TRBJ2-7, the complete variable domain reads NAGVMQNPRHLVRRRGQEARLRCSPMKGHSHVYWYRQLPEEGLKFMVYLQKENIIDESGMPKERFSAEFPKEGPSILRIQQVVRGDSAAYFCASSLQGLDSYEQYFGPGTRLTVT.

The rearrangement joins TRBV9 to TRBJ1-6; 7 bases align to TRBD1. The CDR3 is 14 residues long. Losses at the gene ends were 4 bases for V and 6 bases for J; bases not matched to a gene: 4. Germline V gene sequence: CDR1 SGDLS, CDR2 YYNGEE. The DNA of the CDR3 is TGTGCCAGCAGCAAGGACAGGTCTAATTCACCCCTCCACTTT. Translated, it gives CASSKDRSNSPLHF.

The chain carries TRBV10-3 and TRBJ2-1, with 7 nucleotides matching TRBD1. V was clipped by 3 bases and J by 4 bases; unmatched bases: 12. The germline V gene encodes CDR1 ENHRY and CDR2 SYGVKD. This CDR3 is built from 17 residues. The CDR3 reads CAISDSPTGQNYNEQFF. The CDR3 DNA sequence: TGTGCCATCAGTGATAGTCCGACGGGACAGAATTACAATGAGCAGTTCTTC.

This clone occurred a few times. DNA of the CDR3: TGTGCCAGCAGTCGACTGGATACGCAGTATTTT. Protein: CASSRLDTQYF. The rearrangement links TRBV28 to TRBJ2-3; D gene uncertain. Germline loops: CDR1 MDHEN, CDR2 SYDVKM. The CDR3 extends over 11 amino acids. The V and J ends lost 5 bases and 6 bases respectively, with 6 bases between them. The entire variable domain, with the rest obtained from reference TRBV28 and TRBJ2-3, is as follows: DVKVTQSSRYLVKRTGEKVFLECVQDMDHENMFWYRQDPGLGLRLIYFSYDVKMKEKGDIPEGYSVSREKKERFSLILESASTNQTSMYLCASSRLDTQYFGPGTRLTVL.

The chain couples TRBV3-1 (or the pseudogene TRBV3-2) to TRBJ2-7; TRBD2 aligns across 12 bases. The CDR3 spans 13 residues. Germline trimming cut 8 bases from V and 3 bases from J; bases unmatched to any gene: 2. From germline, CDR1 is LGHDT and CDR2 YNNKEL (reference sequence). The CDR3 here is CASGTSGHYEQYF. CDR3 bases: TGTGCCAGCGGGACTAGCGGGCACTACGAGCAGTACTTC.

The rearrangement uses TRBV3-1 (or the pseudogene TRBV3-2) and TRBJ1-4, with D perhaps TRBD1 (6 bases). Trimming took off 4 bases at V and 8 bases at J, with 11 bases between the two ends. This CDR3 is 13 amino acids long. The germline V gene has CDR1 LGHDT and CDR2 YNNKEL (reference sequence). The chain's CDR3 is CASSLTTGEKLFF. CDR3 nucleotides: TGTGCCAGCAGCCTAACAACAGGGGAAAAACTGTTTTTT.

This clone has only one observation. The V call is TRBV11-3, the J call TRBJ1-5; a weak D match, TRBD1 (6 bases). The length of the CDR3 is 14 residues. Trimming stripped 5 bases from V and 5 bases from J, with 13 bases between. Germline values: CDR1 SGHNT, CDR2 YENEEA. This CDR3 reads CASSLTGSDQPQHF. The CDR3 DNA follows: TGTGCCAGCAGCCTGACAGGTTCTGATCAGCCCCAGCATTTT.

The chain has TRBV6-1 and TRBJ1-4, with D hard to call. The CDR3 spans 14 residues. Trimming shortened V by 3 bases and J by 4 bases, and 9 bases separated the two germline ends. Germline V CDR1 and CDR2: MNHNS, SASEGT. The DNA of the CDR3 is TGTGCCAGCAGTGATTATTCCGGTAATGAAAAACTGTTTTTT. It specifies CASSDYSGNEKLFF.

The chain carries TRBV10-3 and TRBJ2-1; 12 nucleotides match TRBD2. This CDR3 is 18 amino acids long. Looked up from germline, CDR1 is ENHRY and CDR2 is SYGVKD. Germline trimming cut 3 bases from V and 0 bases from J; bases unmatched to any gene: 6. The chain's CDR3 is CAISDPGLAGSSYNEQFF. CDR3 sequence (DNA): TGTGCCATCAGTGATCCGGGACTAGCGGGTAGCTCCTACAATGAGCAGTTCTTC.

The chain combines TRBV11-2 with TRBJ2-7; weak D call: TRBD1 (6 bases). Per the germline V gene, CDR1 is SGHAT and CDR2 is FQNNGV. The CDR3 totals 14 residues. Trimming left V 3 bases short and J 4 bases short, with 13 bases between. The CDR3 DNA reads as TGTGCCAGCAGCTTCCCAGGGGAACATTACGAGCAGTACTTC. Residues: CASSFPGEHYEQYF.

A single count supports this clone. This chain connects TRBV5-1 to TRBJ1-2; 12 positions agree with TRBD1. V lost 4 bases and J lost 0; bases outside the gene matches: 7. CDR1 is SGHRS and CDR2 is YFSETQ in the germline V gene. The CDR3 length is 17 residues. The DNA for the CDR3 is TGCGCCAGCAGCCAGGGGACAGGGGGCGCGGCTAACTATGGCTACACCTTC. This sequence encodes CASSQGTGGAANYGYTF.

The CDR3 loop is CASSASGAAPNTEAFF. The CDR3 nucleotides are TGTGCCAGTAGCGCTTCAGGGGCGGCCCCGAACACTGAAGCTTTCTTT. The gene calls are TRBV19 and TRBJ1-1; perhaps TRBD1 as D (6 bases). The germline V gene encodes CDR1 LNHDA and CDR2 SQIVND (reference sequence). The length of the CDR3 is 16 residues. V lost 6 bases and J lost 1, with 18 bases in between.

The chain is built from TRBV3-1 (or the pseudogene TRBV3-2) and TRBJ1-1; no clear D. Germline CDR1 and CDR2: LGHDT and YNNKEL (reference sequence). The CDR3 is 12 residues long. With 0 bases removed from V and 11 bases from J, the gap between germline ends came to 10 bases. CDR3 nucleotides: TGTGCCAGCAGCCAAGAAACCGGGGATGCTTTCTTT. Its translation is CASSQETGDAFF.

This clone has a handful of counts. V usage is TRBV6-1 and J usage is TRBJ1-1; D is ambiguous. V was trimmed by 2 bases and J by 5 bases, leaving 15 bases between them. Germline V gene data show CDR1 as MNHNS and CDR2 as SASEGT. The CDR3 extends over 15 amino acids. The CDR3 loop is CASSELGMFETEAFF. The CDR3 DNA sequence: TGTGCCAGCAGTGAACTCGGGATGTTTGAGACTGAAGCTTTCTTT.

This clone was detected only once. Written as DNA, the CDR3 is TGCAGCGCGACCGGGGCGGGAGCTAGCACAGATACGCAGTATTTT. As protein: CSATGAGASTDTQYF. This sequence joins TRBV29-1 and TRBJ2-3; 7 bases are a match to TRBD2. Germline-derived CDR1 and CDR2 are SQVTM and ANQGSEA. Losses at the gene ends were 7 bases for V and 0 bases for J; bases not matched to a gene: 10. The CDR3 loop spans 15 amino acids.

As DNA, the CDR3 is TGTGCCAGCAGCGGGACAGGGGGGATCTCCTACGAGCAGTACTTC. Amino acid sequence: CASSGTGGISYEQYF. The chain employs TRBV2 and TRBJ2-7; TRBD1 agrees at 11 bases. V lost 6 bases, J lost 0 bases, and 4 bases stayed unmatched. Germline V gives CDR1 SNHLY, CDR2 FYNNEI. The CDR3 is made up of 15 amino acids.

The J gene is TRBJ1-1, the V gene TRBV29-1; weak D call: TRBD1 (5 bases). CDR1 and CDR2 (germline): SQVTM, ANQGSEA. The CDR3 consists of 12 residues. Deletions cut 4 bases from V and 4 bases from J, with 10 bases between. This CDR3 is CSVVTDGTEAFF. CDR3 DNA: TGCAGCGTTGTGACAGACGGCACTGAAGCTTTCTTT.

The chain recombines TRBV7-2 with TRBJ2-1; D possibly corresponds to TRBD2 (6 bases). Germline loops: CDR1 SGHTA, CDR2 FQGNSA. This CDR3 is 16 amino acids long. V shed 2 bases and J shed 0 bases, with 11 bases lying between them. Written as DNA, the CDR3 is TGTGCCAGCAGCTTATCGGAGGGGAGCTCCTACAATGAGCAGTTCTTC. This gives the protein CASSLSEGSSYNEQFF.

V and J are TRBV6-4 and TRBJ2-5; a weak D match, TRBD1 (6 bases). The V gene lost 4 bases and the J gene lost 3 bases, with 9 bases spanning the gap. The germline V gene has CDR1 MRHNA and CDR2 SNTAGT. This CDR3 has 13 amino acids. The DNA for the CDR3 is TGTGCCAGCAGTGGGGACACAGAAGAGACCCAGTACTTC. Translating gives CASSGDTEETQYF.

The CDR3 protein is CASSHGLAGGSYEQYF. The CDR3 DNA follows: TGTGCCAGCAGCCACGGACTAGCGGGAGGATCCTACGAGCAGTACTTC. This rearrangement joins TRBV7-9 to TRBJ2-7; 14 bases line up with TRBD2. CDR1 and CDR2 (germline): SEHNR, FQNEAQ (reference sequence). This CDR3 contains 16 residues. With 5 bases clipped from V and 1 base from J, the junction kept 4 bases outside the gene matches.

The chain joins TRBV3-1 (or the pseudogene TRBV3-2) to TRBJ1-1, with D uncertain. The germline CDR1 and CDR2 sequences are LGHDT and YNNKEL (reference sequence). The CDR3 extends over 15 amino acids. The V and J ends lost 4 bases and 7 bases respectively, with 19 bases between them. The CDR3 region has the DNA TGTGCCAGCAGCCTCCCCCGGGGAGAACAGATTGAAGCTTTCTTT. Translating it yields CASSLPRGEQIEAFF.

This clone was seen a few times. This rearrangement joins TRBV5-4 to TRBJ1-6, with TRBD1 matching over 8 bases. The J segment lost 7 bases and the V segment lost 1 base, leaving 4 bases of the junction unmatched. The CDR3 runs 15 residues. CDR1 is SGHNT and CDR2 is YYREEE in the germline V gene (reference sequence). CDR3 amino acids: CASSLTGTGNSPLHF. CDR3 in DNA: TGTGCCAGCAGCTTGACCGGGACAGGAAATTCACCCCTCCACTTT. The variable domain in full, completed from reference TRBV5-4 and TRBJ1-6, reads ETGVTQSPTHLIKTRGQQVTLRCSSQSGHNTVSWYQQALGQGPQFIFQYYREEENGRGNFPPRFSGLQFPNYSSELNVNALELDDSALYLCASSLTGTGNSPLHFGNGTRLTVT.